This T cell receptor (beta chain) was identified during a study of regulatory T cells in long-lasting Graves disease. Through Arm-PCR of CDR3 regions and iRepertoire HTBI primers, TCR beta libraries were built. TCRdb analysed the multiplex PCR reads with MiXCR anew, one entry per CDR3 protein. The data show 530,000 or so distinct CDR3 sequences, roughly 14% seen once. Per the germline V gene, CDR1 is DFQATT and CDR2 is SNEGSKA (reference sequence). V was pared by 0 bases and J by 6 bases, with 21 bases between. This CDR3 contains 16 residues. Study-wide results and limits: Repertoires from persistent disease leaned toward TRBV28, TRBJ1-2 and TRBJ2-5. Compared with new cases, persistent Graves' patients showed reduced TCR diversity.

This sample's time point: newly diagnosed GD, antithyroid drugs for less than 3 months. Preparation of the TCR library used RNA extracted from PBMCs. On this clonotype: Antigen specificity is unknown.

These same records also appear under a second study, on T cells in Graves' hyperthyroidism and ophthalmopathy.

The gene calls are TRBV20-1 and TRBJ2-7; tentatively, D is TRBD1 or TRBD2 (5 bases each). This clonotype was obtained from a man aged 25-45 years with Graves disease. The sample consisted of peripheral blood mononuclear cells (PBMCs), taken at new diagnosis, from a patient treated with antithyroid drugs. CDR3 DNA: TGCAGTGCTAGAGATGACACGGCCGGGGCAAAGAGCGAGCAGTACTTC. This encodes CSARDDTAGAKSEQYF.